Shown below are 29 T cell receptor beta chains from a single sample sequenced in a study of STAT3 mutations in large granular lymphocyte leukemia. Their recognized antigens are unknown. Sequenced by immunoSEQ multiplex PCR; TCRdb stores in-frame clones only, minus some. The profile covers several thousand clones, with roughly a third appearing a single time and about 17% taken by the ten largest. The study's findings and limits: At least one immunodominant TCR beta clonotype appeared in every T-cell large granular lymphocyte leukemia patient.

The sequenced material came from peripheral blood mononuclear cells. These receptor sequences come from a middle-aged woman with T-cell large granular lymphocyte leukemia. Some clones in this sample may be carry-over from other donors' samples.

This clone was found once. CDR3 loop: CASSQVPPVGRLSGNTIYF. As DNA, the CDR3 is TGTGCCAGCAGCCAAGTCCCCCCCGTTGGACGCCTCTCTGGAAACACCATATATTTT. The chain joins TRBV14 to TRBJ1-3; D is unclear. From germline, CDR1 is SGHDN and CDR2 FVKESK. This CDR3 comprises 19 residues. Between the trimmed V and J ends, which lost 1 base and 0 bases, there was a span of 19 bases.

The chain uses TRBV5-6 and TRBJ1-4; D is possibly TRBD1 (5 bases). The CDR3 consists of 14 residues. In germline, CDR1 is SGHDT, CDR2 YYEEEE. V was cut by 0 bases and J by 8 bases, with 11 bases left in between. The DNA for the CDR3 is TGTGCCAGCAGCTTGGGGGGGATAAGGGAAAAACTGTTTTTT. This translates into CASSLGGIREKLFF. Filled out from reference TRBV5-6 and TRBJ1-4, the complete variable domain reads DAGVTQSPTHLIKTRGQQVTLRCSPKSGHDTVSWYQQALGQGPQFIFQYYEEEERQRGNFPDRFSGHQFPNYSSELNVNALLLGDSALYLCASSLGGIREKLFFGSGTQLSVL.

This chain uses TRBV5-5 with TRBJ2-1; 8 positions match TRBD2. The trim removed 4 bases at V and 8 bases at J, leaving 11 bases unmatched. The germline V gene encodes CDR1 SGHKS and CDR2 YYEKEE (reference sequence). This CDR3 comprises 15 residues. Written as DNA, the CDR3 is TGTGCCAGCAGCCTGGTCAGCGGGAGCGTGTATGAGCAGTTCTTC. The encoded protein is CASSLVSGSVYEQFF.

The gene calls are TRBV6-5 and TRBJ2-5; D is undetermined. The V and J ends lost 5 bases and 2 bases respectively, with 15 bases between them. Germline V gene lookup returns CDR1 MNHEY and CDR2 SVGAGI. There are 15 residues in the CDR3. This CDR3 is CASSTALGYQETQYF. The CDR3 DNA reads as TGTGCCAGCAGTACTGCCCTAGGGTATCAAGAGACCCAGTACTTC.

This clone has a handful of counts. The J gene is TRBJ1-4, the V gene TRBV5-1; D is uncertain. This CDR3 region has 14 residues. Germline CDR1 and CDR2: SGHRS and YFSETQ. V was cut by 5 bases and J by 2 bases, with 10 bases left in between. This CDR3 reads CASRVALTNEKLFF. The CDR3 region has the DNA TGCGCCAGCAGAGTTGCACTTACTAATGAAAAACTGTTTTTT. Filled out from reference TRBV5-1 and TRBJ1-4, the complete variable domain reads KAGVTQTPRYLIKTRGQQVTLSCSPISGHRSVSWYQQTPGQGLQFLFEYFSETQRNKGNFPGRFSGRQFSNSRSEMNVSTLELGDSALYLCASRVALTNEKLFFGSGTQLSVL.

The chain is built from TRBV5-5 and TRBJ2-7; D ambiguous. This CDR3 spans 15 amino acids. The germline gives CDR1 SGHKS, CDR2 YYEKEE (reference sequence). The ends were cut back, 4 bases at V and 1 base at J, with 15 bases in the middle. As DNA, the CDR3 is TGTGCCAGCAGCCCGACCCCCGGGCCATCCTACGAGCAGTACTTC. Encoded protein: CASSPTPGPSYEQYF.

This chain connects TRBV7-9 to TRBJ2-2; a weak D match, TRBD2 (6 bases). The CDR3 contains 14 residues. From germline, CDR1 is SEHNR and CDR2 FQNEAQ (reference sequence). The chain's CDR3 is CGTGGDFNTGELFF. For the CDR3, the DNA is TGTGGTACCGGAGGGGATTTTAACACCGGGGAGCTGTTTTTT.

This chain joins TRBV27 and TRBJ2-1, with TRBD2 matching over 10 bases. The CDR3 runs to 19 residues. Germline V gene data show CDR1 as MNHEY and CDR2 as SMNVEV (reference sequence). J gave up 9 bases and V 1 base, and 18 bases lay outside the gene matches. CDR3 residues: CASSLFGVSFLAGVVEQFF. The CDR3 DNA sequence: TGTGCCAGCAGTTTATTCGGGGTCTCTTTCCTAGCGGGAGTTGTTGAGCAGTTCTTC.

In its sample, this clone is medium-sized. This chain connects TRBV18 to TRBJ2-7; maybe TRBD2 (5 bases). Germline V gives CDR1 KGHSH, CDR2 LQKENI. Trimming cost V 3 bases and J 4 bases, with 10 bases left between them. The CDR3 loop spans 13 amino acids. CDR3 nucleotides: TGTGCCAGCTCACCGGACGGGAATTACGAGCAGTACTTC. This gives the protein CASSPDGNYEQYF.

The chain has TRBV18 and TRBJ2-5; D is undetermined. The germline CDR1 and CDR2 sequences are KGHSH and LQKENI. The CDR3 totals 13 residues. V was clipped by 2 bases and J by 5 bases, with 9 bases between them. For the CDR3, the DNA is TGTGCCAGCTCACCAGTGGTTACGGAGACCCAGTACTTC. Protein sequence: CASSPVVTETQYF.

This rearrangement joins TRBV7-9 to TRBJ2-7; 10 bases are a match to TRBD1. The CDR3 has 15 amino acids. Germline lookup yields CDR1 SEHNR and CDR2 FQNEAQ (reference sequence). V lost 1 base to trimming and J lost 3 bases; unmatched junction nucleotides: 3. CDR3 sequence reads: CASSLGQGAYYEQYF. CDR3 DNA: TGTGCCAGCAGCTTAGGACAGGGGGCGTACTACGAGCAGTACTTC.

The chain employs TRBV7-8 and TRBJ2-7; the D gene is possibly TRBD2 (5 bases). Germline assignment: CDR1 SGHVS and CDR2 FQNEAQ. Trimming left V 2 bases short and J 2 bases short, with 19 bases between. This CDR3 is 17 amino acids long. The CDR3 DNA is TGTGCCAGCAGCTTACGACGGGCGCAGGTCGGGGCCTACGAGCAGTACTTC. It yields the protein CASSLRRAQVGAYEQYF.

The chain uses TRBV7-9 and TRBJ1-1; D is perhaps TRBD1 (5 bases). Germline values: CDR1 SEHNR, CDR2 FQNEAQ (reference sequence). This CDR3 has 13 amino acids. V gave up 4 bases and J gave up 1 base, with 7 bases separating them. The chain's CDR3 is CASSYGQNTEAFF. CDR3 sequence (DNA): TGTGCCAGCAGCTATGGACAGAACACTGAAGCTTTCTTT.

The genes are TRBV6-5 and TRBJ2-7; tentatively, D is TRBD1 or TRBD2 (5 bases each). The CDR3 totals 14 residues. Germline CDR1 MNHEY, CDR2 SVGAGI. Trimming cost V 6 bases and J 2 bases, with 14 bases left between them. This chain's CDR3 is CASSPRDAAYEQYF. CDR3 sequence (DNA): TGTGCCAGCAGCCCCAGGGACGCGGCCTACGAGCAGTACTTC.

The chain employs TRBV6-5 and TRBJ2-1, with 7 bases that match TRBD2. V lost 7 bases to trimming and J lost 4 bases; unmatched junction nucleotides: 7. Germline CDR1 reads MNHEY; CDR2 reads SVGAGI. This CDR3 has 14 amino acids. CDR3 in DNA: TGTGCCAGCAAGCGGGAAGGGGCTTACAATGAGCAGTTCTTC. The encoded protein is CASKREGAYNEQFF.

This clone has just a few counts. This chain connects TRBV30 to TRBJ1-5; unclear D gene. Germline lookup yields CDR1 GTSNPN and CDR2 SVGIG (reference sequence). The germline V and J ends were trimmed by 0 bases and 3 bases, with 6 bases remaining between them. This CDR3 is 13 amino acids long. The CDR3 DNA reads TGTGCCTGGAGTGTAAGGGCCAATCAGCCCCAGCATTTT. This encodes CAWSVRANQPQHF.

The CDR3 loop reads CASSQDPGGQGSNTIYF. CDR3 sequence (DNA): TGTGCCAGCAGCCAAGATCCGGGAGGACAGGGCTCAAACACCATATATTTT. This sequence joins TRBV4-2 and TRBJ1-3, with TRBD1 identical over 8 bases. Per germline, CDR1 LGHNA and CDR2 YNFKEQ. Trimming at V came to 0 bases and at J to 6 bases, leaving 10 bases not matched to a gene. This CDR3 has 17 amino acids.

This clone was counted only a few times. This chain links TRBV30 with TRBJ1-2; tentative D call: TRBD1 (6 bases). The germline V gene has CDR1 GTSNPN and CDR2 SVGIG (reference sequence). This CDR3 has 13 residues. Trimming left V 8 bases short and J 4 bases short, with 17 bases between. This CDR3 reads CALSRDRPYGYTF. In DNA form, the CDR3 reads TGTGCCCTCTCGCGTGACAGGCCCTATGGCTACACCTTC.

CDR3 sequence reads: CASSWDMGGKAYEQYF. CDR3 nucleotides: TGTGCCAGCAGCTGGGATATGGGCGGGAAAGCCTACGAGCAGTACTTC. The chain has TRBV5-6 and TRBJ2-7; the D gene is possibly TRBD2 (6 bases). The CDR3 totals 16 residues. CDR1 is SGHDT, CDR2 YYEEEE, per germline. V was shortened by 3 bases and J by 2 bases, with 18 bases between the two germline ends.

The CDR3 nucleotides are TGTGCCAGCAGCGTAGCGAAACAGCGGAGCTCCTACGAGCAGTACTTC. Its translation: CASSVAKQRSSYEQYF. This chain links TRBV9 with TRBJ2-7, with a possible D match to TRBD2 (5 bases). The CDR3 is 16 residues long. Germline V gene data show CDR1 as SGDLS and CDR2 as YYNGEE. Trimming stripped 0 bases from V and 0 bases from J, with 13 bases between. Based on the CDR3 plus reference TRBV9 and TRBJ2-7, the full variable domain is DSGVTQTPKHLITATGQRVTLRCSPRSGDLSVYWYQQSLDQGLQFLIQYYNGEERAKGNILERFSAQQFPDLHSELNLSSLELGDSALYFCASSVAKQRSSYEQYFGPGTRLTVT.

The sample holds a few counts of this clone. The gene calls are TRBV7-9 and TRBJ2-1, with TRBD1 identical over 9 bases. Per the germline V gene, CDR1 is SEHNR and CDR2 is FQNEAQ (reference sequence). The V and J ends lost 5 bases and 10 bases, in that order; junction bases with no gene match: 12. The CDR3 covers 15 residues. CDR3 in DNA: TGTGCCAGCAGCACTGGTCCCGGGACAGGGAGGGAGCAGTTCTTC. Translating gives CASSTGPGTGREQFF.

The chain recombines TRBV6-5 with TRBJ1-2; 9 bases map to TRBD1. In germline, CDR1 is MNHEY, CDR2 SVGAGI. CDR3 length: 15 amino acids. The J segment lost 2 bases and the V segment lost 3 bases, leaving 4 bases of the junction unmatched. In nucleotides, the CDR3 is TGTGCCAGCAGTTATGGGGGGACAGGGAACTATGGCTACACCTTC. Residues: CASSYGGTGNYGYTF.

CDR3 residues: CASSPDGTDTGELFF. For the CDR3, the DNA is TGTGCCAGCTCACCCGACGGGACGGACACCGGGGAGCTGTTTTTT. The J gene is TRBJ2-2, the V gene TRBV18, with D perhaps matching TRBD1 or TRBD2 (5 bases each). CDR1 is KGHSH, CDR2 LQKENI, per germline. The CDR3 loop spans 15 amino acids. Trimming took 3 bases from V and 3 from J, leaving 11 bases between them.

DNA for the CDR3: TGTGCCAGCAGTTACCAGACAACTAGGAGGACTGAAGCTTTCTTT. It encodes CASSYQTTRRTEAFF. The rearrangement links TRBV7-2 to TRBJ1-1; D gene ambiguous. V lost 6 bases to trimming and J lost 5 bases, with 19 bases between them. The germline V gene has CDR1 SGHTA and CDR2 FQGNSA. The CDR3 runs 15 residues.

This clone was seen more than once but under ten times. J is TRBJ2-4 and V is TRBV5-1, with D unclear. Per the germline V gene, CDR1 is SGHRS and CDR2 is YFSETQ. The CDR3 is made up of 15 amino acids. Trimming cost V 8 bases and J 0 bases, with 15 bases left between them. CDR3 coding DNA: TGCGCCAGTTCAGTCACACCGATAGCCAAAAACATTCAGTACTTC. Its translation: CASSVTPIAKNIQYF.

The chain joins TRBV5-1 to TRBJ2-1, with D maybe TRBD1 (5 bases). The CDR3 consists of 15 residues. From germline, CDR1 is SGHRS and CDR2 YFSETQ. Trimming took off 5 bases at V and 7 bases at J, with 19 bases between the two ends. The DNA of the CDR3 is TGCGCCAGCAGTCAGGCGCAGGGTTGGTGGAATGAGCAGTTCTTC. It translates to CASSQAQGWWNEQFF.

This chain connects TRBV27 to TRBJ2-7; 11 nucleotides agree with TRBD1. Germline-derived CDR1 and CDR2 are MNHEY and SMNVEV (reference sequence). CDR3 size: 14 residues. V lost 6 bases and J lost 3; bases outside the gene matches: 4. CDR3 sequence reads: CASSPGTGGYEQYF. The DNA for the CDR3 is TGTGCCAGCAGCCCCGGGACAGGGGGCTACGAGCAGTACTTC.

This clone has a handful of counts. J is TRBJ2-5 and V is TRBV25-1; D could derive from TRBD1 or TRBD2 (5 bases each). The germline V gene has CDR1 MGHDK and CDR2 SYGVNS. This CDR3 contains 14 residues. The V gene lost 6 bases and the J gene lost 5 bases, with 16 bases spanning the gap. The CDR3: CASSEGLGGETQYF. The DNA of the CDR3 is TGTGCCAGCAGCGAGGGGCTTGGCGGGGAGACCCAGTACTTC.

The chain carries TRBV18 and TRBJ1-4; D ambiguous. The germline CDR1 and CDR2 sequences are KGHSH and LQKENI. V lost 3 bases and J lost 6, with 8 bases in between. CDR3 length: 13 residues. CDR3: CASSPPTYEKLFF. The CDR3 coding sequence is TGTGCCAGCTCACCTCCGACTTATGAAAAACTGTTTTTT.